This T cell receptor (beta chain) came from a study of cytomegalovirus exposure and HLA in healthy donors. The CDR3 loop spans 16 amino acids. Germline V gives CDR1 SGHTA, CDR2 FQGTGA. V was pared by 3 bases and J by 1 base, with 5 bases of the junction left unmatched. As for this clone: What it binds is unknown.

Study outcomes and limitations: Most TCRs appeared rarely, but some public TCRs recurred in many donors. The classifier reportedly diagnosed cytomegalovirus status with high sensitivity and specificity.

Researchers ran the PCR with 60 Vbeta and 13 Jbeta primers. Sequenced by immunoSEQ multiplex PCR; TCRdb stores in-frame clones only, minus some. The table records about 150,000 clones, about 75% of them present only once. This sequence was found in a man between 18 and 29 years old in good health and CMV-seropositive. Sequencing input: PBMCs. This chain uses TRBV7-3 with TRBJ2-2, with 7 bases fitting TRBD1. CDR3 DNA: TGTGCCAGCAGCTTCACCGGGACAGTGAACACCGGGGAGCTGTTTTTT. This gives the protein CASSFTGTVNTGELFF.